Here is one T cell receptor beta chain with its context. Its cognate antigen is unknown. The sample comes from a study of a mutant IDH1 vaccine in newly diagnosed glioma. Turning to the study itself: Patients came in for eight vaccinations, in weeks 1, 3, 5, 7, 11, 15, 19 and 23. Mean patient age was approximately 40 years; approximately 60% were male and around 40% female.

Generated by immunoSEQ multiplex PCR, the TCRdb table keeps only in-frame clones and is missing some. The repertoire includes approximately 27,000 clones, roughly nine tenths of them detected once, and 20% sits in the top ten. Notes on the study in general: Immune responses induced by vaccination arose in just under 95% of the patients. Alterations occurring in top peripheral T cell clonotypes seemed unrelated to pseudoprogression.

Time point: week 5, during vaccination. Topical imiquimod accompanied each vaccine dose, which consisted of 300 ug of mutant IDH1 20-mer peptide. The sample in question was PBMCs, obtained from a glioma patient whose treatment included an IDH1 peptide vaccine. The sequence came from a young man with glioma.

The CDR3 DNA sequence: TGCGCCAGCAGCCAAGAGCGACAGCTGAGCATGAACACTGAAGCTTTCTTT. Translating it yields CASSQERQLSMNTEAFF. This chain links TRBV4-3 with TRBJ1-1, with TRBD1 as a possible D gene (5 bases). Trimming removed 0 bases from V and 0 bases from J, with 14 bases in between. Germline V lookup: CDR1 LGHNA, CDR2 YSLEER. The CDR3 has 17 amino acids.